The 18 T cell receptor beta chains given below trace back to one sample, sequenced in a study of T cell repertoires in cytomegalovirus infection. From the reads, TCRdb called clonotypes with MiXCR, one entry per CDR3 protein. The sample holds approximately 70,000 distinct CDR3 sequences, 20% to 25% seen once. These receptors lack a known antigen. The sequencing here drew on CD8+ T cells from cultured PBMCs, taken from culture after CMV antigen stimulation. These receptors were taken from a human donor in good health (CMV status not recorded). Some clones in this sample may be carry-over from other donors' samples.

This clonotype has more than one count but fewer than ten. This chain connects TRBV27 to TRBJ1-5; D might be TRBD1 (5 bases). The CDR3 contains 14 residues. Trimming left V 4 bases short and J 7 bases short, with 14 bases between. CDR1 and CDR2 (germline): MNHEY, SMNVEV (reference sequence). The CDR3 DNA reads as TGTGCCAGCAGTTGGGGGTCTCAAGGCCAGCCCCAGCATTTT. Translating it yields CASSWGSQGQPQHF.

This clonotype has a handful of counts. V gene TRBV7-2 combines with J gene TRBJ1-2; maybe TRBD1 (6 bases). The germline V gene has CDR1 SGHTA and CDR2 FQGNSA. Deletions cut 6 bases from V and 3 bases from J, with 17 bases between. The CDR3 has 15 amino acids. CDR3 in amino acids: CASSGGASIHYGYTF. The CDR3 nucleotides are TGTGCCAGCAGTGGGGGGGCGTCGATCCACTATGGCTACACCTTC.

J is TRBJ1-6 and V is TRBV6-6; D remains ambiguous. V lost 6 bases and J 11 bases, leaving 17 bases between the germline ends. CDR3 size: 14 residues. Germline V CDR1 and CDR2: MNHNY, SVGAGI (reference sequence). DNA of the CDR3: TGTGCCAGCAGCCGCGGGTCCACTCCACCACCCCTCCACTTT. It translates to CASSRGSTPPPLHF.

This clonotype was recorded many times. The chain is built from TRBV7-6 and TRBJ2-1; D is perhaps TRBD1 (6 bases). Trimming left V 4 bases short and J 3 bases short, with 22 bases between. The CDR3 is 18 residues long. The V gene's germline CDR1 is SGHVS and CDR2 FNYEAQ. The CDR3 coding sequence is TGTGCCAGCAGCTCACGTCAGGGGCCTCGCGAATACTACAATGAGCAGTTCTTC. Amino acids: CASSSRQGPREYYNEQFF.

The genes are TRBV7-9 and TRBJ1-1; 9 positions match TRBD1. Germline V gene sequence: CDR1 SEHNR, CDR2 FQNEAQ (reference sequence). This CDR3 spans 13 amino acids. With V trimmed by 6 bases and J by 4 bases, 3 bases remained unmatched. DNA for the CDR3: TGTGCCAGCAGTCGACAGGGGGGCACTGAAGCTTTCTTT. Protein sequence: CASSRQGGTEAFF.

J is TRBJ1-2 and V is TRBV27, with unresolved D. The germline V gene encodes CDR1 MNHEY and CDR2 SMNVEV (reference sequence). The ends were cut back, 1 base at V and 6 bases at J, with 9 bases in the middle. The CDR3 consists of 13 residues. CDR3 bases: TGTGCCAGCAGTTTATACGGGAGAGATGGCTACACCTTC. Amino acid sequence: CASSLYGRDGYTF.

This clonotype was detected only a few times. The V call is TRBV10-3, the J call TRBJ2-2, with D maybe TRBD1 (6 bases). This CDR3 region has 15 residues. Looked up from germline, CDR1 is ENHRY and CDR2 is SYGVKD. Trimming removed 2 bases from V and 0 bases from J, with 7 bases in between. CDR3 in amino acids: CAISEGGPNTGELFF. The CDR3 coding sequence is TGTGCCATCAGTGAGGGGGGCCCGAACACCGGGGAGCTGTTTTTT.

This clonotype was observed a few times. The chain joins TRBV5-4 to TRBJ2-3; D possibly matches TRBD1 or TRBD2 (5 bases each). This CDR3 spans 15 amino acids. With 0 bases removed from V and 0 bases from J, the gap between germline ends came to 8 bases. Germline V gene lookup returns CDR1 SGHNT and CDR2 YYREEE (reference sequence). The chain's CDR3 is CASSLGDGSTDTQYF. The CDR3 DNA is TGTGCCAGCAGCTTGGGGGACGGGAGCACAGATACGCAGTATTTT.

This clonotype was seen more than once but under ten times. The rearrangement links TRBV6-2 or TRBV6-3 to TRBJ2-1; D not certain. From germline, CDR1 is MNHEY and CDR2 SVGEGT. V lost 0 bases to trimming and J lost 2 bases, with 11 bases between them. This CDR3 is built from 16 residues. CDR3 nucleotide sequence: TGTGCCAGCAGTTACTCGCCCATGAACACCTACAATGAGCAGTTCTTC. Encoded protein: CASSYSPMNTYNEQFF.

This clonotype was observed a few times. This sequence joins TRBV5-1 and TRBJ2-7, with D unresolved. The CDR3 sequence is 12 residues long. Germline CDR1 is SGHRS and CDR2 is YFSETQ. V gave up 7 bases and J gave up 6 bases, with 14 bases separating them. CDR3 protein: CASPTRTGEQYF. CDR3 nucleotide sequence: TGCGCCAGCCCTACCAGGACCGGCGAGCAGTACTTC.

This clonotype has just a few counts. The chain has TRBV12-3 or TRBV12-4 and TRBJ2-7; TRBD1 aligns across 7 bases. CDR3 length: 13 amino acids. V dropped 6 bases and J dropped 2; count of bases not matched to a gene: 4. This chain's CDR3 is CASRPGQTYEQYF. CDR3 DNA: TGTGCCAGCAGGCCGGGACAGACCTACGAGCAGTACTTC.

Written as DNA, the CDR3 is TGTGCCAGTAAGCGGGGCCTCTACGAGCAGTACTTC. It specifies CASKRGLYEQYF. The chain is built from TRBV6-2 or TRBV6-3 and TRBJ2-7, with 7 bases lining up with TRBD2. Germline CDR1 reads MNHEY; CDR2 reads SVGEGT. The CDR3 is 12 residues long. J lost 3 bases, V lost 9 bases, and 5 bases had no gene match.

The V and J genes are TRBV7-8 and TRBJ2-1, with a weak D call TRBD2 (6 bases). The CDR3 totals 12 residues. Germline CDR1 and CDR2: SGHVS and FQNEAQ. V dropped 4 bases and J dropped 10 bases, with 11 bases sitting between them. The CDR3 DNA is TGTGCCAGCAGCTGGGGGGAGCAGGAGCAGTTCTTC. The encoded protein is CASSWGEQEQFF.

The CDR3 region is CASSLYGGLGEKLFF. The CDR3 coding sequence is TGTGCCAGCAGCTTATATGGGGGGCTCGGTGAAAAACTGTTTTTT. The rearrangement uses TRBV7-8 and TRBJ1-4; maybe TRBD1 (6 bases). Trimming stripped 2 bases from V and 7 bases from J, with 14 bases between. The germline V gene encodes CDR1 SGHVS and CDR2 FQNEAQ. The length of the CDR3 is 15 residues. The variable domain in full, with the rest retrieved from reference TRBV7-8 and TRBJ1-4, is GAGVSQSPRYKVAKRGQDVALRCDPISGHVSLFWYQQALGQGPEFLTYFQNEAQLDKSGLPSDRFFAERPEGSVSTLKIQRTQQEDSAVYLCASSLYGGLGEKLFFGSGTQLSVL.

Only a few counts were recorded for this clonotype. The chain employs TRBV10-3 and TRBJ1-1; D might be TRBD1 (5 bases). The V gene's germline CDR1 is ENHRY and CDR2 SYGVKD. CDR3 length: 13 residues. The germline V and J ends were trimmed by 8 bases and 11 bases, with 21 bases remaining between them. In DNA, the CDR3 is TGTGCCATCCGCGGCAGGGAAACATTGCTGGCTTTCTTT. Translating gives CAIRGRETLLAFF.

The table lists this clonotype with many counts. The gene calls are TRBV2 and TRBJ1-5, with a weak D call TRBD1 (6 bases). This CDR3 is 15 amino acids long. V was shortened by 2 bases and J by 4 bases, with 12 bases between the two germline ends. The germline V gene has CDR1 SNHLY and CDR2 FYNNEI. CDR3 DNA sequence: TGTGCCAGCAGTGAATCGTCCAGGGGTAATCAGCCCCAGCATTTT. Its protein product is CASSESSRGNQPQHF.

The chain couples TRBV27 to TRBJ1-6; D gene unclear. Germline CDR1 and CDR2: MNHEY and SMNVEV (reference sequence). Trimming removed 3 bases at V and 6 bases at J, with 15 bases between. The CDR3 has 16 amino acids. The CDR3 region has the DNA TGTGCCAGCAGTTTGTGGGCCCCGGATGGTAATTCACCCCTCCACTTT. Amino acid sequence: CASSLWAPDGNSPLHF.

The table lists this clonotype with a few counts. V gene TRBV7-9 combines with J gene TRBJ1-1; a possible D gene is TRBD1 (5 bases). The germline gives CDR1 SEHNR, CDR2 FQNEAQ (reference sequence). This CDR3 comprises 15 residues. V gave up 5 bases and J gave up 11 bases, with 24 bases separating them. The CDR3 sequence: CASSLTSAGEFAAFF. As DNA, the CDR3 is TGTGCCAGCAGCCTCACATCAGCGGGGGAGTTCGCGGCTTTCTTT. Complete variable domain (other parts from reference TRBV7-9 and TRBJ1-1): DTGVSQNPRHKITKRGQNVTFRCDPISEHNRLYWYRQTLGQGPEFLTYFQNEAQLEKSRLLSDRFSAERPKGSFSTLEIQRTEQGDSAMYLCASSLTSAGEFAAFFGQGTRLTVV.